One sample yielded the 22 T cell receptor beta chains listed below, sequenced in a study of T cell responses to AZD1222 COVID-19 vaccine. Profiling relied on immunoSEQ multiplex PCR, and the TCRdb table lists in-frame clones only, not all of them. Among about 130,000 clones listed, about 90% were seen once. The sample here was peripheral blood, taken on day 0 of AZD1222 vaccination. These receptors were obtained from an adult in good health.

In this sample, this clone turned up once. The chain couples TRBV6-5 to TRBJ2-7; D is uncertain. Germline CDR1 MNHEY, CDR2 SVGAGI. Trimming removed 0 bases from V and 2 bases from J, with 8 bases in between. This CDR3 is built from 14 residues. In DNA form, the CDR3 reads TGTGCCAGCAGTTACTCGAGACGGGCCTACGAGCAGTACTTC. It translates to CASSYSRRAYEQYF.

This chain connects TRBV6-5 to TRBJ1-5; maybe TRBD1 (5 bases). This CDR3 is built from 14 residues. CDR1 is MNHEY, CDR2 SVGAGI, per germline. V shed 6 bases and J shed 7 bases, with 16 bases lying between them. The chain's CDR3 is CASRDGGEYQPQHF. CDR3 nucleotides: TGTGCCAGCAGGGACGGGGGGGAATACCAGCCCCAGCATTTT.

The J gene is TRBJ1-2, the V gene TRBV15, with D unclear. CDR1 and CDR2 (germline): LNHNV, YYDKDF (reference sequence). The V gene lost 0 bases and the J gene lost 0 bases, with 11 bases spanning the gap. The CDR3 has 16 amino acids. The CDR3 sequence is CATSRDSRAPNYGYTF. The DNA for the CDR3 is TGTGCCACCAGCAGAGATAGCCGGGCCCCTAACTATGGCTACACCTTC.

This chain links TRBV2 with TRBJ1-5, with TRBD1 identical over 7 bases. Germline trimming cut 3 bases from V and 4 bases from J; bases unmatched to any gene: 3. The CDR3 is 14 amino acids. Per germline, CDR1 SNHLY and CDR2 FYNNEI. This CDR3 reads CASSEVQGNQPQHF. The CDR3 nucleotides read TGTGCCAGCAGTGAGGTACAGGGGAATCAGCCCCAGCATTTT.

The V call is TRBV6-1, the J call TRBJ1-2, with 9 bases that match TRBD1. The CDR3 spans 17 residues. Germline CDR1 MNHNS, CDR2 SASEGT. With 2 bases clipped from V and 8 bases from J, the junction kept 15 bases outside the gene matches. The CDR3 region has the DNA TGTGCCAGCAGTGAAAGGGGAAGGCCGGGACAGGGAAACGGCTACACCTTC. Its translation: CASSERGRPGQGNGYTF.

The sample holds one count of this clone. The chain links TRBV4-2 to TRBJ1-1; TRBD1 is a possible D gene (5 bases). Germline CDR1 is LGHNA and CDR2 is YNFKEQ. The CDR3 consists of 17 residues. With 0 bases removed from V and 1 base from J, the gap between germline ends came to 15 bases. CDR3 loop: CASSQDTRGAGNTEAFF. The CDR3 DNA is TGTGCCAGCAGCCAAGATACGCGGGGCGCTGGGAACACTGAAGCTTTCTTT.

This clone was observed a few times. The gene calls are TRBV6-5 and TRBJ1-3; D is possibly TRBD1 (6 bases). The CDR3 is made up of 15 amino acids. The germline V and J ends were trimmed by 6 bases and 6 bases, with 18 bases remaining between them. Germline V CDR1 and CDR2: MNHEY, SVGAGI. The CDR3 region is CASRGAGGKENTIYF. DNA of the CDR3: TGTGCCAGCAGGGGGGCCGGCGGGAAGGAAAACACCATATATTTT.

The chain combines TRBV24-1 with TRBJ1-5; no clear D gene. Trimming pared 3 bases from V and 4 bases from J, leaving 9 bases between. The CDR3 loop spans 14 amino acids. Looked up from germline, CDR1 is KGHDR and CDR2 is SFDVKD. The CDR3 loop is CATSDGLLNQPQHF. DNA of the CDR3: TGTGCCACCAGTGATGGTCTCCTTAATCAGCCCCAGCATTTT.

This clone is a singleton in its sample. V gene TRBV20-1 combines with J gene TRBJ2-7, with D hard to call. The CDR3 spans 11 residues. Germline lookup yields CDR1 DFQATT and CDR2 SNEGSKA (reference sequence). V was clipped by 3 bases and J by 5 bases, with 8 bases between them. CDR3 loop: CSARIGHEQYF. Written as DNA, the CDR3 is TGCAGTGCTAGGATTGGACACGAGCAGTACTTC.

The chain uses TRBV5-1 and TRBJ1-1; D possibly corresponds to TRBD1 (5 bases). The CDR3 totals 16 residues. V dropped 0 bases and J dropped 0 bases, with 12 bases sitting between them. Per germline, CDR1 SGHRS and CDR2 YFSETQ. This CDR3 is CASSLGGPAMNTEAFF. Written as DNA, the CDR3 is TGCGCCAGCAGCTTGGGGGGCCCAGCCATGAACACTGAAGCTTTCTTT.

This chain connects TRBV15 to TRBJ2-7; maybe TRBD1 (6 bases). The germline V gene has CDR1 LNHNV and CDR2 YYDKDF (reference sequence). The CDR3 is 14 amino acids. Trimming pared 2 bases from V and 9 bases from J, leaving 17 bases between. This CDR3 reads CATSRRATGWGQYF. CDR3 nucleotides: TGTGCCACCAGCAGACGAGCAACAGGGTGGGGGCAGTACTTC.

This rearrangement joins TRBV3-1 (or the pseudogene TRBV3-2) to TRBJ1-5, with D hard to call. Germline CDR1 is LGHDT and CDR2 is YNNKEL (reference sequence). The CDR3 is 15 amino acids. Trimming pared 0 bases from V and 5 bases from J, leaving 11 bases between. The CDR3: CASSQDRQTDQPQHF. The CDR3 DNA reads TGTGCCAGCAGCCAAGATCGGCAGACCGATCAGCCCCAGCATTTT.

The V gene is TRBV15, the J gene TRBJ2-1; tentative D call: TRBD1 (6 bases). CDR1 is LNHNV and CDR2 is YYDKDF in the germline V gene (reference sequence). V lost 3 bases, J lost 0 bases, and 12 bases lay in between. This CDR3 is built from 16 residues. As DNA, the CDR3 is TGTGCCACCAGCAGGGGGGCTCATAGCTCCTACAATGAGCAGTTCTTC. The encoded protein is CATSRGAHSSYNEQFF.

The CDR3 sequence: CASSIDLVLDTEAFF. The CDR3 region has the DNA TGTGCCAGTAGTATCGATCTGGTCCTAGACACTGAAGCTTTCTTT. The chain combines TRBV19 with TRBJ1-1; D call uncertain. Germline CDR1 LNHDA, CDR2 SQIVND (reference sequence). The CDR3 totals 15 residues. V lost 3 bases and J 3 bases, leaving 14 bases between the germline ends.

Written as DNA, the CDR3 is TGTGCCAGCAGTGACTCAGGGGGTCATGGCACAGATACGCAGTATTTT. Translated, it gives CASSDSGGHGTDTQYF. The genes are TRBV6-4 and TRBJ2-3; a weak D match, TRBD1 (6 bases). Germline-derived CDR1 and CDR2 are MRHNA and SNTAGT. The CDR3 covers 16 residues. The V gene lost 0 bases and the J gene lost 1 base, with 11 bases spanning the gap.

The genes are TRBV2 and TRBJ2-7; maybe TRBD2 (5 bases). V lost 7 bases, J lost 6 bases, and 13 bases lay in between. CDR1 is SNHLY and CDR2 is FYNNEI in the germline V gene. The CDR3 contains 12 residues. The CDR3 loop is CASMYLAGEQYF. CDR3 nucleotides: TGTGCCAGCATGTACCTAGCCGGCGAGCAGTACTTC.

The chain carries TRBV5-4 and TRBJ2-4; D not certain. This CDR3 region has 15 residues. Trimming cost V 3 bases and J 2 bases, with 12 bases left between them. Looked up from germline, CDR1 is SGHNT and CDR2 is YYREEE (reference sequence). As DNA, the CDR3 is TGTGCCAGCAGCTATCCGCAGGAGTCCAAAAACATTCAGTACTTC. This codes for CASSYPQESKNIQYF.

This clone was observed once. V gene TRBV19 combines with J gene TRBJ1-1; D not certain. This CDR3 spans 14 amino acids. CDR1 LNHDA and CDR2 SQIVND come from the germline V gene (reference sequence). Trimming took 4 bases from V and 4 from J, leaving 13 bases between them. CDR3 sequence (DNA): TGTGCCAGTAGTAAGCGGGAGGTAGGCACTGAAGCTTTCTTT. This translates into CASSKREVGTEAFF. The variable domain in full, with the rest retrieved from reference TRBV19 and TRBJ1-1, is DGGITQSPKYLFRKEGQNVTLSCEQNLNHDAMYWYRQDPGQGLRLIYYSQIVNDFQKGDIAEGYSVSREKKESFPLTVTSAQKNPTAFYLCASSKREVGTEAFFGQGTRLTVV.

This chain connects TRBV7-9 to TRBJ2-3, with 9 positions matching TRBD2. This CDR3 spans 17 amino acids. V was clipped by 5 bases and J by 1 base; unmatched bases: 10. Germline CDR1 SEHNR, CDR2 FQNEAQ (reference sequence). CDR3 sequence reads: CASSPTPSGGRTDTQYF. The CDR3, as DNA: TGTGCCAGCAGCCCCACGCCGAGCGGGGGGCGCACAGATACGCAGTATTTT.

The V gene is TRBV5-1, the J gene TRBJ1-6, with 8 bases aligning to TRBD1. In germline, CDR1 is SGHRS, CDR2 YFSETQ. This CDR3 comprises 15 residues. The junction had 5 bases not matched to a gene; V was cut back by 0 bases and J by 9 bases. This chain's CDR3 is CASSLGTGPGSPLHF. CDR3 sequence (DNA): TGCGCCAGCAGCTTGGGGACAGGGCCGGGTTCACCCCTCCACTTT.

The rearrangement joins TRBV2 to TRBJ2-3; tentative D call: TRBD1 (5 bases). The CDR3 sequence is 14 residues long. V was shortened by 8 bases and J by 2 bases, with 14 bases between the two germline ends. Per germline, CDR1 SNHLY and CDR2 FYNNEI. The CDR3 region is CASWGPGATDTQYF. As DNA, the CDR3 is TGTGCCAGCTGGGGTCCTGGGGCCACAGATACGCAGTATTTT.

The chain carries TRBV5-5 and TRBJ2-7; D gene ambiguous. The ends were cut back, 0 bases at V and 0 bases at J, with 4 bases in the middle. The CDR3 spans 13 residues. CDR1 and CDR2 (germline): SGHKS, YYEKEE (reference sequence). In DNA, the CDR3 is TGTGCCAGCAGCTTGGTCCCCTCCTACGAGCAGTACTTC. This gives the protein CASSLVPSYEQYF. Full variable domain (missing parts from reference TRBV5-5 and TRBJ2-7): DAGVTQSPTHLIKTRGQQVTLRCSPISGHKSVSWYQQVLGQGPQFIFQYYEKEERGRGNFPDRFSARQFPNYSSELNVNALLLGDSALYLCASSLVPSYEQYFGPGTRLTVT.